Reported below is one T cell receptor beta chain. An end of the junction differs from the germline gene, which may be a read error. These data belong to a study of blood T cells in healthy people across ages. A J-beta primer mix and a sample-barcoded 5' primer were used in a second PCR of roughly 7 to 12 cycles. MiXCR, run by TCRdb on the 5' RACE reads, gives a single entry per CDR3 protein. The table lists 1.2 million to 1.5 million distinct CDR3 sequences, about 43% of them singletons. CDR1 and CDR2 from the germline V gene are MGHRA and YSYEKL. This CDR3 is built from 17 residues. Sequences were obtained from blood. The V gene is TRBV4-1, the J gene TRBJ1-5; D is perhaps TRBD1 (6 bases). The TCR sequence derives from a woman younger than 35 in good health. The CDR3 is CAGSQVDNRAHNQPQHF. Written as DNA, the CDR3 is TGCGCCGGCAGCCAAGTGGATAACAGGGCGCACAATCAGCCCCAGCATTTT.